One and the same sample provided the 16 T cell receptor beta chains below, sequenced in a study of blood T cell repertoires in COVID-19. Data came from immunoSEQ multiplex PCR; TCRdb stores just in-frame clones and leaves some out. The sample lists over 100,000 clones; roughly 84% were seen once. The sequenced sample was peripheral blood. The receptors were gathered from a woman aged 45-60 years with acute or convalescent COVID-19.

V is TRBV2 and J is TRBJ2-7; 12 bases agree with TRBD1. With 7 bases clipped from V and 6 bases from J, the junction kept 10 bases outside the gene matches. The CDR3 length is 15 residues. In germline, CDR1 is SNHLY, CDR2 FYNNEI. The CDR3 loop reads CASNPRDRGQFEQYF. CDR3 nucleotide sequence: TGTGCCAGCAATCCTAGGGACAGGGGGCAGTTCGAGCAGTACTTC.

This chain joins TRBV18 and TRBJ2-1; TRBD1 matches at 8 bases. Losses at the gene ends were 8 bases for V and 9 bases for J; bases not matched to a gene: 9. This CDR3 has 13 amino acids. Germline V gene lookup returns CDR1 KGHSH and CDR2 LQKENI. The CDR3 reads CASGQGLVSEQFF. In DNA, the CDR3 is TGTGCCAGCGGACAGGGCTTGGTTAGTGAGCAGTTCTTC.

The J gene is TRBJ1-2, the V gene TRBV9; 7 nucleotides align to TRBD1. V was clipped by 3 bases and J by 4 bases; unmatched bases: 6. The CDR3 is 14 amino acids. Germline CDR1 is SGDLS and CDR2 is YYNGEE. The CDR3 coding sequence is TGTGCCAGCAGCGACAGACAGGGTGGCTATGGCTACACCTTC. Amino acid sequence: CASSDRQGGYGYTF.

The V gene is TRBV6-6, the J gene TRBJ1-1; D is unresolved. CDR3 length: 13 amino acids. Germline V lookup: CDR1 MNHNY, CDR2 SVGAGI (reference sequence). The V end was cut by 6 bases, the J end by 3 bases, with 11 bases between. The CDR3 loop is CASRPTDHTEAFF. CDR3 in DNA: TGTGCCAGCAGGCCCACAGATCACACTGAAGCTTTCTTT.

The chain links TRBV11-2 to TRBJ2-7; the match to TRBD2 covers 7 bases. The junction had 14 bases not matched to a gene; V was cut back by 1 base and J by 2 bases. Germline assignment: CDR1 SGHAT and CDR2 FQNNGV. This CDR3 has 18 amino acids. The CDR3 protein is CASSLVGSSGAPTYEQYF. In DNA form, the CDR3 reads TGTGCCAGCAGCTTAGTGGGGTCTAGCGGAGCCCCTACCTACGAGCAGTACTTC.

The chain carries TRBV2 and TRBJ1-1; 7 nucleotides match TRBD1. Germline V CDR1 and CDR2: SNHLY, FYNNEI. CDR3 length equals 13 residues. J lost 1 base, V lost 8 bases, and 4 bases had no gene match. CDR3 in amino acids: CASQRDRNTEAFF. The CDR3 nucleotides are TGTGCCAGCCAACGGGACAGGAACACTGAAGCTTTCTTT.

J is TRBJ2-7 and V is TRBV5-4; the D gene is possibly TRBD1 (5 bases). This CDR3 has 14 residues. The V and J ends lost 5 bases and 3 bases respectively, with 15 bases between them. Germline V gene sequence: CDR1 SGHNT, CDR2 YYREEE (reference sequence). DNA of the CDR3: TGTGCCAGCAGTTCAAGGGGTGCCGACTACGAGCAGTACTTC. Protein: CASSSRGADYEQYF.

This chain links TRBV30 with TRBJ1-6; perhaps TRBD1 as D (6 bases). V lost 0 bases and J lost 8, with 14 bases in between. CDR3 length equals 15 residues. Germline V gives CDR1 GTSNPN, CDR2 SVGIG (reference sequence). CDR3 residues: CAWSVPDRNHSPLHF. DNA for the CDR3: TGTGCCTGGAGTGTACCCGACAGGAACCATTCACCCCTCCACTTT.

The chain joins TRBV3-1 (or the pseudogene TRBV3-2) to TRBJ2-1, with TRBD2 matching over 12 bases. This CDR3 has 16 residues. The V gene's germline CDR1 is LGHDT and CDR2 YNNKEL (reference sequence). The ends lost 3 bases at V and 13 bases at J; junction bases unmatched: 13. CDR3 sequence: CASSHLVTSGGLLQFF. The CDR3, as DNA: TGTGCCAGCAGCCACCTAGTCACTAGCGGGGGGCTCCTTCAGTTCTTC.

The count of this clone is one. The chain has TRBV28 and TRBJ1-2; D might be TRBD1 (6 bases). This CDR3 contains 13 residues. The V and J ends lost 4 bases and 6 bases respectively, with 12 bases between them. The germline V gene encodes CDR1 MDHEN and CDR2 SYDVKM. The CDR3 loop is CASSYRGGNGYTF. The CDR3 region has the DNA TGTGCCAGCAGTTATCGGGGGGGCAATGGCTACACCTTC.

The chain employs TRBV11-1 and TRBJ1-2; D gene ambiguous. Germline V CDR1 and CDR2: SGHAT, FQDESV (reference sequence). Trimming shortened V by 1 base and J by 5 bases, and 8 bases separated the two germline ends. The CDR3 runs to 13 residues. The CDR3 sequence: CASSLGRGYGYTF. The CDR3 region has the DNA TGTGCCAGCAGCTTAGGCCGGGGTTATGGCTACACCTTC.

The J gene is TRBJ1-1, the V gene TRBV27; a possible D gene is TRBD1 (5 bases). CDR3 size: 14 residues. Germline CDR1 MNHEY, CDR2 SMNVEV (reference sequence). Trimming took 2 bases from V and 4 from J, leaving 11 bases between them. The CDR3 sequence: CASSLIAGITEAFF. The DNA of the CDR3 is TGTGCCAGCAGTTTAATAGCAGGGATCACTGAAGCTTTCTTT.

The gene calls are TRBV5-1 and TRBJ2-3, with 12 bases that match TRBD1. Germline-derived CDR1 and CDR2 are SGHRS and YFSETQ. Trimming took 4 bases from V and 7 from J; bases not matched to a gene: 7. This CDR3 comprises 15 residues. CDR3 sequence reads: CASSPGTGGPYTQYF. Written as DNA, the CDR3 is TGCGCCAGCAGCCCCGGGACAGGGGGCCCCTATACGCAGTATTTT.

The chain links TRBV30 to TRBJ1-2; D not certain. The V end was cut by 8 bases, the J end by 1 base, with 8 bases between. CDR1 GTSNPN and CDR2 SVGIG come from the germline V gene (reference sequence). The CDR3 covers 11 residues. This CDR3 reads CASGFNYGYTF. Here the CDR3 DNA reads TGTGCCAGTGGCTTTAACTATGGCTACACCTTC.

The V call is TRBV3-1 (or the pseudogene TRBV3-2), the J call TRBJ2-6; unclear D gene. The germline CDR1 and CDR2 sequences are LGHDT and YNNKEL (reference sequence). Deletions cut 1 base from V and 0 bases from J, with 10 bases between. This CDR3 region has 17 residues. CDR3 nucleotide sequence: TGTGCCAGCAGCCAAGGTCACAGCTTCTCTGGGGCCAACGTCCTGACTTTC. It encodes CASSQGHSFSGANVLTF.

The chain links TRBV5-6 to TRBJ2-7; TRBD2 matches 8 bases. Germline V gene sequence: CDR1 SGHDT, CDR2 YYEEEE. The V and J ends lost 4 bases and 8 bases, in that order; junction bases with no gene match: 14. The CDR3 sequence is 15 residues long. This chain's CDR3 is CASSGTGLGGRKQYF. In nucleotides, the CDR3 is TGTGCCAGCAGCGGAACGGGACTAGGGGGGAGGAAGCAGTACTTC.